The source of this T cell receptor beta chain is a study of blood T cell repertoires in COVID-19. Study background: From T cells, B-cell-depleted T cells, or PBMCs came the material, which was cDNA or gDNA.

Some clones are missing from TCRdb's copy, which holds only in-frame ones; the method was immunoSEQ multiplex PCR. The sample lists approximately 140,000 clones, roughly 85% seen once, with approximately 3.6% in the top ten. CDR1 is SGHTA, CDR2 FQGNSA, per germline. The CDR3 sequence is 15 residues long. V shed 6 bases and J 4 bases; nucleotides not matched to a gene: 12. The chain links TRBV7-2 to TRBJ2-7; TRBD2 aligns across 7 bases. The source material was peripheral blood. The clonotype comes from a man aged 60 to 69 with acute or convalescent COVID-19. CDR3 in amino acids: CASSLSSGEVYEQYF. The DNA for the CDR3 is TGTGCCAGCAGTCTTTCTAGCGGAGAAGTTTACGAGCAGTACTTC.